A selection of T cell receptor beta chains follows, all from one sample in a study of patients and donors after allogeneic stem cell transplantation. TCRdb recomputed calls from the RT-PCR reads with MiXCR, one row per CDR3 protein. Of 200,000 to 250,000 distinct CDR3 sequences detected, around an eighth appear once; the ten largest clones hold 11%. The material sequenced was blood, either unsorted or a sorted T cell fraction (not recorded which). The receptors were sampled from a human donor who was either an allogeneic HSCT recipient or a stem cell or donor lymphocyte infusion donor (not recorded which). It is not recorded whose cells these are; they may come from a transplant donor. Each CDR3 is given with its conserved first and last residue. A D gene is named only where the DNA matches it firmly. Clone size appears in some rows only: once, few, many, or a class for an expanded clone.

NA,TRBJ2-7,13,NA,TRBV29-1,CSVLDREDYEQYF,TGCAGCGTCCTCGACAGGGAGGATTACGAGCAGTACTTC
TRBD2,TRBJ2-4,13,few,TRBV20-1,CSARLAGGDIQYF,TGCAGTGCCAGACTAGCGGGAGGGGACATTCAGTACTTC
TRBD2,TRBJ2-1,14,few,TRBV18,CASSPLAGNNEQFF,TGTGCCAGCTCACCACTAGCGGGCAACAATGAGCAGTTCTTC
NA,TRBJ2-5,12,many,TRBV2,CASSSLQETQYF,TGTGCCAGCAGTAGCCTCCAAGAGACCCAGTACTTC
NA,TRBJ1-2,14,NA,TRBV12-3/TRBV12-4,CASSLGGRFYGYTF,TGTGCCAGCAGTTTAGGTGGGAGGTTTTATGGCTACACCTTC
NA,TRBJ2-3,17,many,TRBV12-3/TRBV12-4,CASSLEGVDTSTDTQYF,TGTGCCAGCAGTTTAGAGGGGGTGGACACTAGCACAGATACGCAGTATTTT
TRBD2,TRBJ2-4,16,few,TRBV6-1,CASSEVSGGRVYIQYF,TGTGCCAGCAGTGAAGTTAGTGGGGGGAGGGTGTACATTCAGTACTTC
TRBD1,TRBJ1-1,17,NA,TRBV27,CASSFIYDHRGHTGAFF,TGTGCCAGCAGTTTTATTTATGATCACAGGGGGCACACTGGAGCTTTCTTT
NA,TRBJ1-5,15,NA,TRBV9,CASSVGPQSNQPQHF,TGTGCCAGCAGCGTAGGGCCCCAGTCAAATCAGCCCCAGCATTTT
NA,TRBJ2-1,13,many,TRBV20-1,CSVGRSSYNEQFF,TGCAGTGTCGGCCGTAGCTCCTACAATGAGCAGTTCTTC
TRBD2,TRBJ2-1,13,many,TRBV19,CASGTSGSYEQFF,TGTGCCAGTGGGACTAGCGGGAGTTATGAGCAGTTCTTC
TRBD2,TRBJ2-3,17,many,TRBV4-3,CASSPQGLAGGTDTQYF,TGCGCCAGCAGCCCCCAGGGACTAGCGGGGGGCACAGATACGCAGTATTTT
NA,TRBJ2-3,16,many,TRBV5-1,CASSPDGGGPSDTQYF,TGCGCCAGCAGCCCTGATGGGGGGGGGCCCTCAGATACGCAGTATTTT
TRBD2,TRBJ2-3,14,NA,TRBV6-1,CASSERGITDTQYF,TGTGCCAGCAGTGAGCGGGGGATCACAGATACGCAGTATTTT
NA,TRBJ2-7,15,NA,TRBV20-1,CSARDPQGGLYEQYF,TGCAGTGCTAGAGATCCCCAGGGGGGCCTCTACGAGCAGTACTTC
NA,TRBJ1-4,14,NA,TRBV19,CASSDSVYNEKLFF,TGTGCCAGTAGCGACAGCGTATACAATGAAAAACTGTTTTTT
TRBD1,TRBJ2-2,17,NA,TRBV15,CATSRDGNRGRVGELFF,TGTGCCACCAGCAGAGATGGAAACAGGGGGCGCGTCGGGGAGCTGTTTTTT
TRBD2,TRBJ2-3,15,NA,TRBV7-8,CASSLGGTKSDTQYF,TGTGCCAGCAGCTTAGGAGGGACTAAATCAGATACGCAGTATTTT
TRBD1,TRBJ1-4,17,few,TRBV5-6,CASSLRRLTGSGEKLFF,TGTGCCAGCAGCTTGCGGCGATTGACAGGGTCAGGTGAAAAACTGTTTTTT
TRBD2,TRBJ2-1,14,few,TRBV12-3/TRBV12-4,CASSPAASGDEQFF,TGTGCCAGCAGTCCCGCCGCAAGCGGGGATGAGCAGTTCTTC
TRBD2,TRBJ2-7,13,many,TRBV29-1,CSVGGSGGREQYF,TGCAGCGTCGGGGGATCGGGAGGGAGGGAGCAGTACTTC
TRBD2,TRBJ2-6,19,many,TRBV4-1,CASSQETSGAVSGANVLTF,TGCGCCAGCAGCCAAGAAACTAGCGGGGCCGTCTCTGGGGCCAACGTCCTGACTTTC
NA,TRBJ1-6,17,NA,TRBV4-3,CASSQVRQDRNNSPLHF,TGCGCCAGCAGCCAAGTTCGGCAGGACCGGAATAATTCACCCCTCCACTTT
TRBD2,TRBJ2-1,16,NA,TRBV5-4,CASSTPLAGGYNEQFF,TGTGCCAGCAGCACACCTCTAGCGGGGGGGTACAATGAGCAGTTCTTC
NA,TRBJ2-3,13,few,TRBV20-1,CSGLGGNTDTQYF,TGCAGTGGCCTTGGGGGGAACACAGATACGCAGTATTTT
TRBD2,TRBJ2-5,15,NA,TRBV25-1,CASSLPGGGRQTQYF,TGTGCCAGCAGCCTTCCTGGCGGGGGGCGCCAGACCCAGTACTTC
TRBD1,TRBJ1-1,14,many,TRBV5-1,CASSPVQGGTEAFF,TGCGCCAGCAGCCCTGTACAGGGGGGAACTGAAGCTTTCTTT
NA,TRBJ2-7,13,NA,TRBV12-3/TRBV12-4,CASNTGRLFSPYF,TGTGCCAGCAATACTGGACGCCTCTTTAGTCCGTACTTC
TRBD1,TRBJ1-4,14,NA,TRBV20-1,CSARPDRGHEKLFF,TGCAGTGCTAGACCGGACAGGGGGCATGAAAAACTGTTTTTT
NA,TRBJ1-5,15,few,TRBV7-2,CASSPLRDGNQPQHF,TGTGCCAGCAGCCCACTACGGGACGGGAATCAGCCCCAGCATTTT
NA,TRBJ2-1,15,NA,TRBV7-8,CASSSGTFSYNEQSF,TGTGCCAGCAGCTCCGGGACTTTCTCCTACAATGAGCAGTCCTTC
NA,TRBJ1-2,14,NA,TRBV7-6,CASSTGGGGGGYTF,TGTGCCAGCAGCACCGGCGGGGGGGGAGGTGGCTACACCTTC
TRBD2,TRBJ2-3,17,NA,TRBV5-1,CASSMGPGLPQEGAQYF,TGCGCCAGCAGCATGGGACCGGGACTACCTCAGGAAGGGGCGCAGTATTTT
TRBD1,TRBJ2-3,14,NA,TRBV6-1,CASSGGTGSDTQYF,TGTGCCAGCAGTGGGGGGACAGGGTCAGATACGCAGTATTTT
NA,TRBJ2-2,16,NA,TRBV18,CASSPPGRRATGELFF,TGTGCCAGCTCACCACCGGGTAGGCGGGCAACCGGGGAGCTGTTTTTT
NA,TRBJ2-3,14,few,TRBV2,CASSEGIITGTQYF,TGTGCCAGCAGTGAGGGGATAATCACGGGTACGCAGTATTTT
NA,TRBJ1-1,13,many,TRBV20-1,CSADLVQDTEAFF,TGCAGTGCTGACCTGGTTCAGGATACTGAAGCTTTCTTT
NA,TRBJ2-1,16,few,TRBV20-1,CSARDPFGSAYNEQFF,TGCAGTGCTAGAGATCCGTTCGGGAGTGCGTACAATGAGCAGTTCTTC
NA,TRBJ2-5,15,NA,TRBV5-1,CASSSGQPGQETQYF,TGCGCCAGCAGCTCCGGACAGCCCGGCCAAGAGACCCAGTACTTC
NA,TRBJ2-7,13,many,TRBV14,CASSQDTEYEQYF,TGTGCCAGCAGCCAAGATACGGAGTACGAGCAGTACTTC
NA,TRBJ2-5,14,many,TRBV9,CASSSGRAQETQYF,TGTGCCAGCAGCTCCGGAAGGGCGCAGGAGACCCAGTACTTC
NA,TRBJ2-1,12,many,TRBV5-1,CASSLDSLEQFF,TGCGCCAGCAGCCTTGATTCTTTAGAGCAGTTCTTC
NA,TRBJ1-5,14,NA,TRBV6-1,CASSGLQGNQPQHF,TGTGCCAGCAGTGGCCTACAGGGCAACCAGCCCCAGCATTTT
NA,TRBJ1-2,14,NA,TRBV15,CATSRDQGSPYHTF,TGTGCCACCAGCAGAGATCAGGGCAGTCCCTACCACACCTTC
NA,TRBJ2-3,14,NA,TRBV4-1,CASSQEQSTDTQYF,TGCGCCAGCAGCCAAGAGCAAAGCACAGATACGCAGTATTTT
TRBD2,TRBJ2-3,15,few,TRBV29-1,CSVSGRGGSTDTQYF,TGCAGCGTCAGTGGGCGGGGGGGTAGCACAGATACGCAGTATTTT
NA,TRBJ2-3,13,few,TRBV20-1,CSASRLSTDTQYF,TGCAGTGCTAGCAGGCTTAGCACAGATACGCAGTATTTT
TRBD1,TRBJ2-6,16,many,TRBV18,CASSPGGTAGANVLTF,TGTGCCAGCTCACCCGGTGGGACAGCTGGGGCCAACGTCCTGACTTTC
NA,TRBJ1-6,14,NA,TRBV21-1,CASSKAPVHSPLHF,TGTGCCAGCAGCAAAGCCCCAGTCCATTCACCCCTCCACTTT
TRBD2,TRBJ2-3,15,NA,TRBV3-1,CASSRAGGPTDTQYF,TGTGCCAGCAGCCGGGCGGGAGGGCCCACAGATACGCAGTATTTT
TRBD2,TRBJ2-5,16,NA,TRBV7-2,CASSRRSGGAGETQYF,TGTGCCAGCAGCCGCCGTAGCGGGGGGGCCGGGGAGACCCAGTACTTC
NA,TRBJ1-4,14,many,TRBV12-3/TRBV12-4,CASRSTSQGEKLFF,TGTGCCAGCAGATCGACAAGCCAGGGGGAAAAACTGTTTTTT
NA,TRBJ2-3,15,NA,TRBV4-3,CASSRGNYDTDTQYF,TGCGCCAGCAGCCGGGGTAACTATGACACAGATACGCAGTATTTT